The sequence of this T cell receptor (beta chain) was determined in a study of blood T cells in healthy people across ages. This CDR3 contains 14 residues. In germline, CDR1 is ENHRY, CDR2 SYGVKD. Germline trimming cut 7 bases from V and 0 bases from J; bases unmatched to any gene: 6. Then a second PCR, running roughly 7 to 11 cycles, was carried out with a sample-barcoded 5' primer and a J-beta primer mix. TCRdb used MiXCR to reprocess the 5' RACE reads, holding one entry per CDR3 protein. This sample has about 800,000 distinct CDR3 sequences, with roughly 25% found just once. With respect to this clonotype: A single base separates this from a much larger clone, so it may be a read error.

These data also featured in a second study, about T cells of mothers and their children.

The source of this sequence is a boy between 10 and 17 years old in good health. Material for sequencing was blood. The V gene is TRBV10-3, the J gene TRBJ2-7, with 7 nucleotides matching TRBD2. The CDR3 here is CAIKASGGSYEQYF. CDR3 sequence (DNA): TGTGCCATCAAGGCTAGCGGTGGCTCCTACGAGCAGTACTTC.